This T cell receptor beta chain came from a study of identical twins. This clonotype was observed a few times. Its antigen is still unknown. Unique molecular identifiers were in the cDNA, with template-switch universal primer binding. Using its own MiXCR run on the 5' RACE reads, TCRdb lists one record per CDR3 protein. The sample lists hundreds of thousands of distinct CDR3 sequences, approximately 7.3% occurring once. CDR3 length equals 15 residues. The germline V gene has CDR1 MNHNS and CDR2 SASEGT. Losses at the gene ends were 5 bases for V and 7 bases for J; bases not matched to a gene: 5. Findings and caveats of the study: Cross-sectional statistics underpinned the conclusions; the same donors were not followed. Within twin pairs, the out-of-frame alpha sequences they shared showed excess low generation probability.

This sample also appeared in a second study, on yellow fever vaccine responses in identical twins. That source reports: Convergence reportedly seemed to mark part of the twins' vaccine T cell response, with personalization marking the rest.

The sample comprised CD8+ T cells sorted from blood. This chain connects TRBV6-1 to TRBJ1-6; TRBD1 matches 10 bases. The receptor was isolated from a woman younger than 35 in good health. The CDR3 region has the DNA TGTGCCAGCAGTCCGCGGGACAGGGGAAATTCACCCCTCCACTTT. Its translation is CASSPRDRGNSPLHF.